This is a list of T cell receptor beta chains from one sample in a study of OX40 agonist ivuxolimab in advanced cancers. Libraries were prepared by immunoSEQ multiplex PCR; TCRdb keeps only in-frame clonotypes and omits some of them. Of 52,000 or so clones listed, over 65% are singletons. Sequenced here: CD4+ or CD8+ T cells sorted from blood, sampled in a trial of the OX40 agonist ivuxolimab. All receptors come from an adult with an advanced solid tumor such as melanoma, head and neck, liver or kidney cancer. Both conserved end residues are part of each CDR3. The D gene is left open where the match is weak. Size is omitted from some rows. Given values are once, few, many or a class for expanded clones.

clone size	V gene	J gene	D gene	CDR3 protein	CDR3 DNA
.	TRBV16	TRBJ2-6	.	CASSPGGTGANVLTF	TGTGCCAGCAGTCCCGGGGGAACAGGGGCCAACGTCCTGACTTTC
.	TRBV5-1	TRBJ2-3	.	CASRGEATDTQYF	TGCGCCAGCAGAGGAGAGGCCACAGATACGCAGTATTTT
few	TRBV27	TRBJ1-6	.	CASSLAQINSPLHF	TGTGCCAGCAGTTTAGCACAGATTAATTCACCCCTCCACTTT
.	TRBV6-5	TRBJ2-7	.	CASSYRAPSSYEQYF	TGTGCCAGCAGTTATAGGGCTCCCAGCTCCTACGAGCAGTACTTC
.	TRBV5-6	TRBJ2-3	.	CASSSRASPHTDTQYF	TGTGCCAGCAGCTCCCGGGCGAGCCCCCACACAGATACGCAGTATTTT
.	TRBV27	TRBJ1-3	TRBD1	CASQDRSSGNTIYF	TGTGCCAGCCAGGACAGGAGCTCTGGAAACACCATATATTTT
.	TRBV19	TRBJ1-2	TRBD1	CASVDRGDGYTF	TGTGCCAGTGTTGACAGGGGGGATGGCTACACCTTC
.	TRBV28	TRBJ2-7	TRBD2	CASSFPGGDSYEQYF	TGTGCCAGCAGTTTTCCGGGGGGGGACTCCTACGAGCAGTACTTC
.	TRBV18	TRBJ2-3	.	CASSLEDTQYF	TGTGCCAGCTCATTGGAAGATACGCAGTATTTT
.	TRBV29-1	TRBJ1-4	.	CSVEGLAFGKLFF	TGCAGCGTGGAAGGGCTCGCCTTTGGAAAACTGTTTTTT
.	TRBV18	TRBJ1-5	TRBD1	CASSPLTGPNQPQHF	TGTGCCAGCTCACCCCTGACAGGGCCCAATCAGCCCCAGCATTTT
once	TRBV7-3	TRBJ1-1	TRBD1	CASSHRQGEAFF	TGTGCCAGCAGCCACCGACAGGGGGAAGCTTTCTTT
.	TRBV14	TRBJ1-3	TRBD1	CASSVDRGEGNTIYF	TGTGCCAGCAGCGTCGACAGGGGTGAAGGAAACACCATATATTTT
.	TRBV2	TRBJ2-7	.	CASSEAWEQYF	TGTGCCAGCAGTGAAGCGTGGGAGCAGTACTTC
once	TRBV6-6	TRBJ2-1	TRBD2	CASSSGGGYNEQFF	TGTGCCAGCAGTTCTGGGGGGGGCTACAATGAGCAGTTCTTC
.	TRBV7-2	TRBJ2-1	TRBD2	CASSSWTSGGIEQFF	TGTGCCAGCAGCTCCTGGACTAGCGGGGGCATCGAGCAGTTCTTC
once	TRBV18	TRBJ1-6	TRBD1	CASSRPTGDNSPLHF	TGTGCCAGCTCACGCCCGACAGGGGATAATTCACCCCTCCACTTT
.	TRBV7-6	TRBJ2-7	.	CASSRGGSSYEQYF	TGTGCCAGCAGCCGTGGGGGGTCCTCCTACGAGCAGTACTTC
.	TRBV19	TRBJ2-7	.	CASSSGARYEQYF	TGTGCCAGTAGTTCGGGGGCCCGCTACGAGCAGTACTTC
.	TRBV12-5	TRBJ1-2	.	CASADTLGYGYTF	TGTGCTAGTGCCGATACCCTAGGCTATGGCTACACCTTC
.	TRBV6-1	TRBJ2-5	TRBD2	CASLAGGLETQYF	TGTGCCTCACTAGCGGGGGGCTTAGAGACCCAGTACTTC
few	TRBV4-1	TRBJ1-4	.	CASSQDVGGTNEKLFF	TGCGCCAGCAGCCAAGACGTCGGTGGGACTAATGAAAAACTGTTTTTT
.	TRBV19	TRBJ2-7	TRBD1	CASSSAGTGFYEQYF	TGTGCCAGTAGTAGCGCCGGGACAGGCTTCTACGAGCAGTACTTC
.	TRBV7-9	TRBJ2-7	.	CASSLSLGGSSYEQYF	TGTGCCAGCAGCTTATCATTAGGGGGATCCTCCTACGAGCAGTACTTC
once	TRBV6-6	TRBJ1-6	.	CASSYVLGNSPLHF	TGTGCCAGCAGTTACGTGCTGGGTAATTCACCCCTCCACTTT
.	TRBV5-8	TRBJ1-2	.	CASSLAPGDGYGYTF	TGTGCCAGCAGCTTGGCCCCGGGGGACGGCTATGGCTACACCTTC
.	TRBV4-3	TRBJ2-7	.	CASSQDTNEQYF	TGCGCCAGCAGCCAAGATACAAACGAGCAGTACTTC
once	TRBV6-5	TRBJ2-2	.	CASSWGTGELFF	TGTGCCAGCAGTTGGGGTACCGGGGAGCTGTTTTTT
few	TRBV7-6	TRBJ2-2	TRBD2	CASSLTSGGYHGELFF	TGTGCCAGCAGCTTGACTAGCGGGGGGTATCACGGGGAGCTGTTTTTT
once	TRBV5-1	TRBJ2-1	.	CASSHPSGYNEQFF	TGCGCCAGCAGCCACCCGAGCGGATACAATGAGCAGTTCTTC
.	TRBV19	TRBJ1-5	.	CASNEDRTSNQPQHF	TGTGCCAGTAATGAGGACCGGACTAGCAATCAGCCCCAGCATTTT
.	TRBV5-4	TRBJ2-5	.	CASSLDLQETQYF	TGTGCCAGCAGCTTGGACCTGCAAGAGACCCAGTACTTC
.	TRBV11-2	TRBJ2-3	.	CASSPLGGTTDTQYF	TGTGCCAGCAGCCCCCTCGGAGGGACTACAGATACGCAGTATTTT
.	TRBV2	TRBJ2-5	.	CAGGGGFQETQYF	TGTGCCGGCGGCGGCGGATTCCAAGAGACCCAGTACTTC
.	TRBV5-1	TRBJ1-1	.	CASNPTGRGSTEAFF	TGCGCCAGCAACCCTACAGGGAGAGGGAGCACTGAAGCTTTCTTT
.	TRBV13	TRBJ2-2	TRBD1	CASSTSTGSTGELFF	TGTGCCAGCAGCACCTCGACAGGGTCCACCGGGGAGCTGTTTTTT
.	TRBV6-1	TRBJ2-3	.	CASSDSREPRDTQYF	TGTGCCAGCAGTGATTCTCGCGAACCCAGGGATACGCAGTATTTT
.	TRBV5-4	TRBJ2-5	.	CASSLPGPQKWRDQYF	TGTGCCAGCAGCTTACCCGGGCCCCAGAAGTGGAGAGACCAGTACTTC
.	TRBV11-3	TRBJ2-1	TRBD1	CASSPSGVQGYNEQFF	TGTGCCAGCAGCCCTAGTGGGGTACAGGGGTACAATGAGCAGTTCTTC
.	TRBV9	TRBJ2-3	TRBD2	CASSVGLAGVDTQYF	TGTGCCAGCAGCGTAGGTCTTGCGGGGGTAGATACGCAGTATTTT
few	TRBV4-3	TRBJ2-7	TRBD1	CASSQIQGGEQYF	TGCGCCAGCAGCCAAATACAGGGGGGCGAGCAGTACTTC
.	TRBV29-1	TRBJ1-2	TRBD1	CSAVQGYDGYTF	TGCAGCGCTGTACAGGGGTACGATGGCTACACCTTC
.	TRBV5-1	TRBJ2-5	TRBD1	CASSAEQGVGMETQYF	TGCGCCAGCAGCGCAGAACAGGGGGTGGGCATGGAGACCCAGTACTTC
medium-sized	TRBV2	TRBJ1-1	.	CASSALGAVAFF	TGTGCCAGCAGTGCACTGGGGGCAGTAGCTTTCTTT
few	TRBV10-3	TRBJ1-1	.	CAISGSGGTEAFF	TGTGCCATCAGTGGCTCCGGTGGGACTGAAGCTTTCTTT
.	TRBV6-6	TRBJ2-7	.	CASSYSGVRGHEQYF	TGTGCCAGCAGTTACTCCGGGGTAAGAGGCCACGAGCAGTACTTC
.	TRBV19	TRBJ1-3	.	CASMDGSSGNTIYF	TGTGCCAGCATGGACGGGAGCTCTGGAAACACCATATATTTT
.	TRBV6-5	TRBJ2-5	.	CASSYSRAEYQETQYF	TGTGCCAGCAGTTACTCTCGAGCGGAGTACCAAGAGACCCAGTACTTC
.	TRBV6-5	TRBJ1-4	.	CASSYSLTGHEKLFF	TGTGCCAGCAGTTACTCTTTGACAGGTCATGAAAAACTGTTTTTT
.	TRBV4-1	TRBJ2-1	.	CASRQGGGTYNEQFF	TGCGCCAGCCGCCAGGGGGGCGGGACCTACAATGAGCAGTTCTTC
.	TRBV7-3	TRBJ1-3	.	CASSLTGLSGNTIYF	TGTGCCAGCAGCTTAACAGGGCTCTCTGGAAACACCATATATTTT
.	TRBV2	TRBJ1-6	.	CASSTSDTTNSPLHF	.
.	TRBV5-4	TRBJ1-3	.	CATMKQGIAGNTIYF	TGTGCCACCATGAAACAGGGTATCGCTGGAAACACCATATATTTT
once	TRBV5-6	TRBJ1-2	TRBD1	CASSLGQGNSNYGYTF	TGTGCCAGCAGCCTGGGACAGGGAAACTCTAACTATGGCTACACCTTC
.	TRBV7-6	TRBJ1-2	TRBD1	CASSPDRAGNYGYTF	TGTGCCAGCAGCCCCGACAGGGCGGGTAACTATGGCTACACCTTC